This paragraph covers one T cell receptor beta chain sequence. This specimen comes from a study of blood T cells in healthy people across ages. CDR1 and CDR2 from the germline V gene are DFQATT and SNEGSKA (reference sequence). V was trimmed by 0 bases and J by 4 bases, leaving 9 bases between them. The CDR3 has 13 residues. Sample-barcoded 5' priming and a J-beta primer mix drove a second PCR of about 6 to 12 cycles. TCRdb re-derived calls from the 5' RACE reads in MiXCR, one entry per CDR3 protein. Of about 290,000 distinct CDR3 sequences listed, roughly 26% are singletons. This TCR was recovered from a woman in her seventies in good health. What was sequenced was blood. The rearrangement links TRBV20-1 to TRBJ2-5, with D possibly called TRBD1 or TRBD2 (5 bases each). As DNA, the CDR3 is TGCAGTGCTAGAGATATTGGGGGAGAGACCCAGTACTTC. Translated, it gives CSARDIGGETQYF.